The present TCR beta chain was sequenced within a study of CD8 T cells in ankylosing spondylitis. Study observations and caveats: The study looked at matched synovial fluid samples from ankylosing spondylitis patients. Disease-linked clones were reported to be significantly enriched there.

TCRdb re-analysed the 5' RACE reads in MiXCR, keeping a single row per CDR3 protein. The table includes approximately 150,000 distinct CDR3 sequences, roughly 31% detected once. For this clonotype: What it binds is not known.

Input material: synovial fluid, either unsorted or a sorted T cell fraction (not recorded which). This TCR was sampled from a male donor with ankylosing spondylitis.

The CDR3 here is CASSLERGYTGELFF. DNA of the CDR3: TGTGCCAGCAGTTTAGAGAGGGGTTACACCGGGGAGCTGTTTTTT. J is TRBJ2-2 and V is TRBV12-3 or TRBV12-4; D possibly matches TRBD1 or TRBD2 (5 bases each). The CDR3 length is 15 residues. Trimming removed 1 base at V and 3 bases at J, with 9 bases between.